Listed here are 15 T cell receptor beta chains from one sample, sequenced in a study of identical twins. TCRdb recomputed calls from the 5' RACE reads with MiXCR, one row per CDR3 protein. The table has roughly 480,000 distinct CDR3 sequences, 20% to 25% seen once; the top ten hold 2.9%. This sample also belongs to another study, concerning T cells expressing NK-cell markers.

Sequenced sample: CD4+ T cells sorted from blood. These receptor sequences come from a woman younger than 35 in good health.

The chain carries TRBV7-8 and TRBJ1-4; D may be TRBD1 (5 bases). V gave up 5 bases and J gave up 7 bases, with 20 bases separating them. The CDR3 is 16 residues long. CDR1 is SGHVS, CDR2 FQNEAQ, per germline. CDR3 bases: TGTGCCAGCAGCCCTCGCTCTCAGGGCTATGGTGAAAAACTGTTTTTT. Translating it yields CASSPRSQGYGEKLFF.

V is TRBV6-2 or TRBV6-3 and J is TRBJ1-1; D gene ambiguous. CDR3 length equals 12 residues. V was trimmed by 0 bases and J by 3 bases, leaving 2 bases between them. CDR1 MNHEY and CDR2 SVGEGT come from the germline V gene. The CDR3 DNA reads TGTGCCAGCAGTTACTCTGACACTGAAGCTTTCTTT. This gives the protein CASSYSDTEAFF.

This rearrangement joins TRBV6-1 to TRBJ1-5, with 7 nucleotides matching TRBD1. V dropped 8 bases and J dropped 2; count of bases not matched to a gene: 6. This CDR3 region has 14 residues. The germline gives CDR1 MNHNS, CDR2 SASEGT. The CDR3 DNA reads TGTGCCAGCGGTCCGGGACAGCGCAATCAGCCCCAGCATTTT. This translates into CASGPGQRNQPQHF.

The V gene is TRBV20-1, the J gene TRBJ2-1, with 11 bases aligning to TRBD2. The CDR3 consists of 16 residues. The germline V gene has CDR1 DFQATT and CDR2 SNEGSKA (reference sequence). V lost 7 bases and J lost 12; bases outside the gene matches: 20. The CDR3 nucleotides read TGCAGTGGCGGAAGAACTAGCGGGGGCCCATCTCTCCGGCAGTTCTTC. This gives the protein CSGGRTSGGPSLRQFF.

The chain combines TRBV5-1 with TRBJ1-4, with no clear D. This CDR3 is built from 14 residues. Germline-derived CDR1 and CDR2 are SGHRS and YFSETQ. With 2 bases removed from V and 8 bases from J, the gap between germline ends came to 13 bases. CDR3 residues: CASSLLRSGEKLFF. The CDR3, as DNA: TGCGCCAGCAGCTTATTACGGAGCGGAGAAAAACTGTTTTTT.

This clonotype occurred a few times. V is TRBV5-1 and J is TRBJ2-2, with D unresolved. V dropped 7 bases and J dropped 3 bases, with 7 bases sitting between them. There are 12 residues in the CDR3. The germline gives CDR1 SGHRS, CDR2 YFSETQ. Here the CDR3 reads CASVADTGELFF. Written as DNA, the CDR3 is TGCGCCAGCGTGGCAGACACCGGGGAGCTGTTTTTT. The full variable domain, rest sourced from reference TRBV5-1 and TRBJ2-2, is KAGVTQTPRYLIKTRGQQVTLSCSPISGHRSVSWYQQTPGQGLQFLFEYFSETQRNKGNFPGRFSGRQFSNSRSEMNVSTLELGDSALYLCASVADTGELFFGEGSRLTVL.

V usage is TRBV12-3 or TRBV12-4 and J usage is TRBJ2-1; 8 bases line up with TRBD2. This CDR3 comprises 15 residues. Losses at the gene ends were 2 bases for V and 7 bases for J; bases not matched to a gene: 7. CDR3 region: CASSLFRGGVNEQFF. DNA of the CDR3: TGTGCCAGCAGTTTATTCCGGGGGGGCGTAAATGAGCAGTTCTTC.

The chain is built from TRBV20-1 and TRBJ2-7; D is ambiguous. V lost 0 bases and J 2 bases, leaving 5 bases between the germline ends. This CDR3 has 12 residues. Per germline, CDR1 DFQATT and CDR2 SNEGSKA (reference sequence). CDR3 DNA: TGCAGTGCTAGAGACCAAGCCTACGAGCAGTACTTC. The encoded protein is CSARDQAYEQYF.

The rearrangement links TRBV5-1 to TRBJ2-1; 13 bases map to TRBD2. The J segment lost 9 bases and the V segment lost 2 bases, leaving 5 bases of the junction unmatched. Germline V gene lookup returns CDR1 SGHRS and CDR2 YFSETQ. The CDR3 is 15 amino acids. CDR3 DNA: TGCGCCAGCAGCTTACTAGCGGGAGGGTTGAGTGAGCAGTTCTTC. Amino acids: CASSLLAGGLSEQFF.

V gene TRBV28 combines with J gene TRBJ2-1; 10 bases fit TRBD1. V lost 6 bases and J lost 3; bases outside the gene matches: 8. The V gene's germline CDR1 is MDHEN and CDR2 SYDVKM. The CDR3 extends over 16 amino acids. The CDR3 spells CASSASGTGDYNEQFF. DNA for the CDR3: TGTGCCAGCAGCGCCTCCGGGACAGGGGACTACAATGAGCAGTTCTTC.

J is TRBJ2-3 and V is TRBV6-1; 7 bases align to TRBD1. The V and J ends lost 6 bases and 2 bases, in that order; junction bases with no gene match: 5. CDR1 is MNHNS, CDR2 SASEGT, per germline. The CDR3 extends over 14 amino acids. The CDR3 region is CASRLQGNTDTQYF. CDR3 coding DNA: TGTGCCAGCAGGCTACAGGGGAACACAGATACGCAGTATTTT.

This clonotype was seen at least ten times. This sequence joins TRBV7-8 and TRBJ2-3; TRBD2 is a possible D gene (6 bases). The V and J ends lost 1 base and 1 base respectively, with 9 bases between them. The CDR3 totals 15 residues. Germline values: CDR1 SGHVS, CDR2 FQNEAQ. The CDR3 protein is CASSLVPGGTDTQYF. As DNA, the CDR3 is TGTGCCAGCAGCTTAGTGCCGGGGGGCACAGATACGCAGTATTTT.

At least ten counts were recorded for this clonotype. The chain links TRBV6-2 or TRBV6-3 to TRBJ1-1; possible D gene TRBD1, 5 bases. The CDR3 has 14 amino acids. With 2 bases removed from V and 1 base from J, the gap between germline ends came to 8 bases. Germline CDR1 MNHEY, CDR2 SVGEGT. For the CDR3, the DNA is TGTGCCAGCAGTTACAACAGGCGGAACACTGAAGCTTTCTTT. It translates to CASSYNRRNTEAFF.

This chain uses TRBV3-1 with TRBJ1-4; D is ambiguous. The CDR3 is made up of 15 amino acids. The V end was cut by 4 bases, the J end by 4 bases, with 13 bases between. Germline CDR1 is LGHDT and CDR2 is YNNKEL (reference sequence). Written as DNA, the CDR3 is TGTGCCAGCAGCCGACCAGGAGGGAATAATGAAAAACTGTTTTTT. Its translation is CASSRPGGNNEKLFF.

V is TRBV9 and J is TRBJ2-7, with a tentative D call TRBD1 (6 bases). The CDR3 spans 16 residues. Germline CDR1 and CDR2: SGDLS and YYNGEE. Trimming left V 4 bases short and J 3 bases short, with 20 bases between. The CDR3: CASSPGRTEKGYEQYF. In DNA form, the CDR3 reads TGTGCCAGCAGCCCGGGACGGACAGAAAAAGGCTACGAGCAGTACTTC.